Presented here are 18 T cell receptor beta chains from one specimen sequenced in a study of T cell responses to AZD1222 COVID-19 vaccine. Using immunoSEQ multiplex PCR, the repertoire was profiled, and TCRdb retains in-frame clones only, with some absent. The data hold fewer than 200,000 clones, with roughly nine tenths observed a single time. Source: peripheral blood, taken on day 0 of AZD1222 vaccination. These receptors were taken from an adult in good health.

J is TRBJ2-1 and V is TRBV4-2; 10 bases align to TRBD2. CDR3 length: 16 amino acids. Germline V gene lookup returns CDR1 LGHNA and CDR2 YNFKEQ. The junction had 11 bases not matched to a gene; V was cut back by 4 bases and J by 8 bases. The DNA for the CDR3 is TGTGCCAGCAGCCCCCGGCCTAGCGGGAGCCCAGATGAGCAGTTCTTC. This encodes CASSPRPSGSPDEQFF.

The chain uses TRBV6-5 and TRBJ2-3; D is uncertain. Germline V CDR1 and CDR2: MNHEY, SVGAGI. CDR3 length equals 15 residues. The ends were cut back, 2 bases at V and 0 bases at J, with 9 bases in the middle. CDR3 coding DNA: TGTGCCAGCAGTTACAGGCTCTCTAGCACAGATACGCAGTATTTT. Translation gives CASSYRLSSTDTQYF.

CDR3 DNA sequence: TGCGCCAGCGCAGGGGGCACTGAAGCTTTCTTT. Amino acid sequence: CASAGGTEAFF. V is TRBV5-1 and J is TRBJ1-1; 7 bases align to TRBD1. V shed 7 bases, J shed 4 bases, and the junction held 1 base outside the gene matches. There are 11 residues in the CDR3. CDR1 is SGHRS and CDR2 is YFSETQ in the germline V gene.

In the case of this clone: This may be a read error: a much more frequent sequence differs by one nucleotide. This CDR3 is also generated by other DNA sequences in the sample. The chain combines TRBV7-3 with TRBJ2-2; D unclear. Germline V gene sequence: CDR1 SGHTA, CDR2 FQGTGA. Trimming pared 1 base from V and 6 bases from J, leaving 6 bases between. This CDR3 region has 13 residues. CDR3 in amino acids: CASSLNSAGELFF. CDR3 coding DNA: TGTGCCAGCAGCTTAAATTCCGCCGGGGAGCTGTTTTTT.

This clone is a singleton in its sample. The chain is built from TRBV7-2 and TRBJ1-2, with D maybe TRBD1 (5 bases). The germline V gene has CDR1 SGHTA and CDR2 FQGNSA. Trimming shortened V by 2 bases and J by 2 bases, and 9 bases separated the two germline ends. This CDR3 contains 14 residues. CDR3: CASSLRAGNYGYTF. For the CDR3, the DNA is TGTGCCAGCAGCTTACGGGCAGGGAACTATGGCTACACCTTC.

Remarks on this clone: The same CDR3 is also encoded by other DNA sequences in this sample. The gene calls are TRBV5-4 and TRBJ1-1; possible D gene TRBD1, 6 bases. V was cut by 2 bases and J by 2 bases, with 10 bases left in between. The length of the CDR3 is 14 residues. Germline V gene sequence: CDR1 SGHNT, CDR2 YYREEE (reference sequence). The CDR3 nucleotides read TGTGCCAGCAGCTTCGGACAGTTAAACACTGAAGCTTTCTTT. Encoded protein: CASSFGQLNTEAFF.

The V and J genes are TRBV15 and TRBJ1-2; the D is unclear. Germline V gene sequence: CDR1 LNHNV, CDR2 YYDKDF (reference sequence). V lost 0 bases to trimming and J lost 4 bases, with 9 bases between them. This CDR3 is built from 14 residues. CDR3 in amino acids: CATSRDKRVYGYTF. CDR3 bases: TGTGCCACCAGCAGAGATAAGCGCGTCTATGGCTACACCTTC. Based on the CDR3 plus reference TRBV15 and TRBJ1-2, the full variable domain is DAMVIQNPRYQVTQFGKPVTLSCSQTLNHNVMYWYQQKSSQAPKLLFHYYDKDFNNEADTPDNFQSRRPNTSFCFLDIRSPGLGDTAMYLCATSRDKRVYGYTFGSGTRLTVV.

V and J are TRBV5-1 and TRBJ2-3; tentatively, D is TRBD2 (5 bases). This CDR3 region has 15 residues. Germline assignment: CDR1 SGHRS and CDR2 YFSETQ. V lost 4 bases and J 1 base, leaving 13 bases between the germline ends. CDR3 residues: CASSLRGIGTDTQYF. As DNA, the CDR3 is TGCGCCAGCAGCCTTCGAGGGATTGGCACAGATACGCAGTATTTT.

This clone appeared a single time. The rearrangement joins TRBV18 to TRBJ2-3; D unclear. With 0 bases removed from V and 0 bases from J, the gap between germline ends came to 16 bases. Germline V gives CDR1 KGHSH, CDR2 LQKENI. The CDR3 consists of 18 residues. This CDR3 is CASSPPITGSSSTDTQYF. CDR3 sequence (DNA): TGTGCCAGCTCACCACCAATCACGGGTTCAAGTAGCACAGATACGCAGTATTTT.

This clone was seen only once. The chain uses TRBV25-1 and TRBJ1-5; D remains ambiguous. The CDR3 runs 14 residues. The germline gives CDR1 MGHDK, CDR2 SYGVNS. V was shortened by 3 bases and J by 4 bases, with 10 bases between the two germline ends. The CDR3 sequence: CASSDTVLNQPQHF. In nucleotides, the CDR3 is TGTGCCAGCAGTGACACCGTGTTGAATCAGCCCCAGCATTTT.

The J gene is TRBJ1-4, the V gene TRBV7-9; TRBD1 might be the D (5 bases). V was trimmed by 6 bases and J by 5 bases, leaving 10 bases between them. Per the germline V gene, CDR1 is SEHNR and CDR2 is FQNEAQ (reference sequence). This CDR3 spans 13 amino acids. In nucleotides, the CDR3 is TGTGCCAGCAGGAACCGGGACAATGAAAAACTGTTTTTT. Residues: CASRNRDNEKLFF.

The genes are TRBV28 and TRBJ1-5; TRBD1 matches at 7 bases. The CDR3 spans 15 residues. The junction had 11 bases not matched to a gene; V was cut back by 5 bases and J by 7 bases. Germline V CDR1 and CDR2: MDHEN, SYDVKM. The CDR3 protein is CASSRLTGRGQPQHF. CDR3 nucleotides: TGTGCCAGCAGTCGATTGACAGGGAGGGGCCAGCCCCAGCATTTT.

The rearrangement joins TRBV4-3 to TRBJ1-5, with D uncertain. Germline-derived CDR1 and CDR2 are LGHNA and YSLEER. V gave up 0 bases and J gave up 7 bases, with 7 bases separating them. CDR3 length: 13 amino acids. CDR3 protein: CASSQDSVQPQHF. CDR3 nucleotides: TGCGCCAGCAGCCAAGATTCTGTGCAGCCCCAGCATTTT.

The V and J genes are TRBV20-1 and TRBJ2-7; D is uncertain. This CDR3 spans 10 amino acids. The germline gives CDR1 DFQATT, CDR2 SNEGSKA (reference sequence). Trimming cost V 4 bases and J 4 bases, with 5 bases left between them. The CDR3 DNA sequence: TGCAGTGCTAAGGAGTACGAGCAGTACTTC. This gives the protein CSAKEYEQYF.

The rearrangement uses TRBV5-1 and TRBJ2-5, with D maybe TRBD2 (6 bases). The CDR3 loop spans 14 amino acids. Trimming left V 3 bases short and J 1 base short, with 10 bases between. Germline CDR1 reads SGHRS; CDR2 reads YFSETQ. The CDR3 DNA reads TGCGCCAGCAGCTGGAATAGCGGCCAAGAGACCCAGTACTTC. This translates into CASSWNSGQETQYF.

The chain carries TRBV28 and TRBJ2-7; a weak D match, TRBD2 (6 bases). This CDR3 comprises 14 residues. Germline lookup yields CDR1 MDHEN and CDR2 SYDVKM. V lost 7 bases, J lost 5 bases, and 18 bases lay in between. CDR3 DNA sequence: TGTGCCAGCAACTCCGGAGGGTTTGAGAACGAGCAGTACTTC. This gives the protein CASNSGGFENEQYF.

CDR3 residues: CASSQDPFETQYF. CDR3 nucleotides: TGCGCCAGCAGCCAAGATCCGTTCGAGACCCAGTACTTC. J is TRBJ2-5 and V is TRBV4-3; no reliable D call. The V gene's germline CDR1 is LGHNA and CDR2 YSLEER. The CDR3 covers 13 residues. V lost 0 bases, J lost 5 bases, and 7 bases lay in between.

This clone has just a few counts. V and J are TRBV10-3 and TRBJ2-1; 12 nucleotides match TRBD2. Germline V gene lookup returns CDR1 ENHRY and CDR2 SYGVKD. The CDR3 loop spans 19 amino acids. The J segment lost 0 bases and the V segment lost 6 bases, leaving 12 bases of the junction unmatched. CDR3 region: CAIRIWTSGDSSSYNEQFF. The CDR3 DNA follows: TGTGCCATCAGGATATGGACTAGCGGGGACTCCAGCTCCTACAATGAGCAGTTCTTC.